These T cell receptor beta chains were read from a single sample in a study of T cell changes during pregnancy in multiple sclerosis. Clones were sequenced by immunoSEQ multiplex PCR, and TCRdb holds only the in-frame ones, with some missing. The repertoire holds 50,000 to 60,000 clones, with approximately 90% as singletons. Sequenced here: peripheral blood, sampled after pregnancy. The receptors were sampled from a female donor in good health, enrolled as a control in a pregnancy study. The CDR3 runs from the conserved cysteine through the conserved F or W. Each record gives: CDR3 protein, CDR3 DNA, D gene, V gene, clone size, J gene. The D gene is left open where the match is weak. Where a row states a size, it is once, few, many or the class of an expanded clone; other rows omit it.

CASSVVENSGTGGLDTQYF TGTGCCAGCAGCGTAGTAGAGAATTCCGGGACAGGGGGCTTAGATACGCAGTATTTT TRBD1 TRBV9 NA TRBJ2-3
CASSISPTGYEQFF TGTGCCAGTAGTATTAGTCCGACAGGGTATGAGCAGTTCTTC TRBD1 TRBV19 NA TRBJ2-1
CASSQEGGTEAFF TGCGCCAGCAGCCAAGAAGGCGGAACTGAAGCTTTCTTT NA TRBV4-1 once TRBJ1-1
CASSSNTGGEQYF TGTGCCAGCAGCTCTAACACAGGGGGCGAGCAGTACTTC TRBD1 TRBV7-3 NA TRBJ2-7
CASSYQGLKDGYTF TGTGCCAGCAGTTACCAGGGACTGAAGGATGGCTACACCTTC NA TRBV6-5 NA TRBJ1-2
CAWSVSRVGYTF TGTGCCTGGAGTGTGTCCAGGGTTGGCTACACCTTC NA TRBV30 NA TRBJ1-2
CASSINIAAGLTGELFF TGTGCCAGCAGTATTAACATAGCGGCGGGCCTCACCGGGGAGCTGTTTTTT NA TRBV27 NA TRBJ2-2
CASRRWQTEAFF TGTGCCAGCAGACGATGGCAGACTGAAGCTTTCTTT NA TRBV28 NA TRBJ1-1
CAISSPISGEQFF TGTGCCATCAGTTCTCCAATTTCCGGTGAGCAGTTCTTC NA TRBV10-3 NA TRBJ2-1
CASSRSQSYEQYF TGTGCCAGCAGCCGGAGCCAGTCCTACGAGCAGTACTTC NA TRBV7-2 NA TRBJ2-7
CASSPNQQGPGEKLFF TGCGCCAGCAGCCCCAACCAACAGGGCCCGGGGGAAAAACTGTTTTTT NA TRBV4-3 once TRBJ1-4
CASSLDAVGHNEQFF TGTGCCAGCAGCTTAGATGCGGTGGGGCACAATGAGCAGTTCTTC NA TRBV11-2 NA TRBJ2-1
CASSIGPGNYGYTF TGTGCCAGTAGTATAGGCCCGGGTAACTATGGCTACACCTTC NA TRBV19 NA TRBJ1-2
CASSLNRGLQHF TGTGCCAGCAGCTTAAACCGGGGACTCCAGCATTTT NA TRBV11-2 NA TRBJ1-5
CASSGGTGVEQYF TGCGCCAGCAGCGGTGGGACAGGGGTCGAGCAGTACTTC TRBD1 TRBV5-1 NA TRBJ2-7
CASSHRGGGYGYTF TGTGCCAGCAGCCACAGGGGAGGCGGCTATGGCTACACCTTC TRBD1 TRBV11-2 NA TRBJ1-2
CASALTSGAKGTQYF TGTGCTAGTGCCTTGACTAGCGGGGCGAAGGGGACCCAGTACTTC TRBD2 TRBV12-5 NA TRBJ2-5
CASSGTSQGEQFF TGTGCCAGCAGCGGGACTAGCCAGGGTGAGCAGTTCTTC TRBD2 TRBV11-2 NA TRBJ2-1
CASNPTAGTGASGEPLHF TGCGCCAGCAACCCAACTGCTGGGACAGGGGCCTCCGGGGAACCCCTCCACTTT TRBD1 TRBV5-1 NA TRBJ1-6
CASSLNGYEQYF TGTGCCAGCAGCTTAAACGGGTACGAGCAGTACTTC NA TRBV5-5 NA TRBJ2-7
CASSLGSGTNYGYTF TGCGCCAGCAGCTTGGGTTCGGGAACTAACTATGGCTACACCTTC NA TRBV5-1 NA TRBJ1-2
CASSSLAGGPGANVLTF TGCGCCAGCAGCTCCTTAGCGGGGGGGCCTGGGGCCAACGTCCTGACTTTC TRBD2 TRBV5-1 NA TRBJ2-6
CASSLRTGYGYTF TGTGCCAGCAGCTTAAGGACAGGATATGGCTACACCTTC TRBD1 TRBV7-2 NA TRBJ1-2
CASSFDRRNIQYF TGTGCCAGCAGTTTTGATAGGAGGAACATTCAGTACTTC NA TRBV27 NA TRBJ2-4
CASSSLGGASYEQYF TGTGCCAGCAGTTCCCTCGGGGGGGCCTCGTACGAGCAGTACTTC TRBD2 TRBV6-6 once TRBJ2-7
CSVQDRPYEQYF TGCAGCGTTCAAGACAGGCCCTACGAGCAGTACTTC NA TRBV29-1 NA TRBJ2-7
CASSQEAGAISGELFF TGCGCCAGCAGCCAAGAGGCAGGGGCGATATCCGGGGAGCTGTTTTTT NA TRBV4-3 NA TRBJ2-2
CSVNSGRARETQYF TGCAGCGTTAACAGCGGGAGGGCCCGAGAGACCCAGTACTTC TRBD2 TRBV29-1 NA TRBJ2-5
CASSYSLAGTTDTQYF TGTGCCAGCAGTTACTCACTAGCGGGTACAACAGATACGCAGTATTTT TRBD2 TRBV6-5 NA TRBJ2-3
CASVRDPGPQYF TGTGCTAGTGTTAGAGATCCAGGGCCCCAGTACTTC NA TRBV12-5 few TRBJ2-5
CASSPTSGRSHNEQFF TGTGCCAGCTCACCGACTAGCGGGAGGAGTCACAATGAGCAGTTCTTC TRBD2 TRBV18 many TRBJ2-1
CASSAGQSSYNEQFF TGTGCCAGCAGCGCGGGACAGAGCTCCTACAATGAGCAGTTCTTC NA TRBV11-2 NA TRBJ2-1
CAWKGSGAKLFF TGTGCCTGGAAGGGCAGCGGGGCGAAACTGTTTTTT NA TRBV30 NA TRBJ1-4
CASSRSGTGTGGYEQYF TGTGCCAGCAGCCGATCAGGTACCGGGACAGGGGGCTACGAGCAGTACTTC TRBD1 TRBV27 NA TRBJ2-7
CASSPLGGIYEQYF TGTGCCAGTAGTCCCCTAGGGGGTATCTACGAGCAGTACTTC NA TRBV19 once TRBJ2-7
CASRRVTTDTQYF TGTGCCAGCAGAAGAGTTACCACAGATACGCAGTATTTT NA TRBV7-8 once TRBJ2-3
CASSIVSGTGGAYEQYF TGTGCCAGTAGTATAGTTTCAGGGACAGGGGGCGCCTACGAGCAGTACTTC TRBD1 TRBV19 NA TRBJ2-7
CASRGDSLGYNEQFF TGTGCCAGCAGGGGGGACTCCCTGGGCTACAATGAGCAGTTCTTC NA TRBV25-1 NA TRBJ2-1
CASSGLAGNYNEQFF TGTGCCAGCAGTGGGCTAGCGGGAAATTACAATGAGCAGTTCTTC TRBD2 TRBV2 NA TRBJ2-1
CASSRGWSYEQYF TGTGCCAGCAGCCGAGGATGGAGCTACGAGCAGTACTTC NA TRBV11-2 once TRBJ2-7
CSVGGLAGGRSSYNEQFF TGCAGCGTTGGGGGCCTAGCGGGAGGCCGGAGCTCCTACAATGAGCAGTTCTTC TRBD2 TRBV29-1 once TRBJ2-1
CASSIWGLAGDRGKYF TGTGCCAGTAGTATCTGGGGACTAGCGGGGGATAGGGGGAAGTACTTC TRBD2 TRBV19 NA TRBJ2-7
CASSTGGSTYEQYF TGTGCCAGCAGTACAGGGGGAAGTACCTACGAGCAGTACTTC TRBD1 TRBV28 NA TRBJ2-7
CASSADRGSYEQYF TGTGCCAGCAGTGCGGACAGGGGCTCCTACGAGCAGTACTTC TRBD1 TRBV25-1 NA TRBJ2-7
CASSVGLAEETQYF TGTGCCAGCAGCGTAGGACTAGCGGAAGAGACCCAGTACTTC TRBD2 TRBV11-2 NA TRBJ2-5
CASRRGQGVAEAFF TGTGCCAGCAGGAGGGGACAGGGGGTGGCTGAAGCTTTCTTT TRBD1 TRBV6-6 NA TRBJ1-1
CASSLGRQGRGNTIYF TGTGCCAGCAGCTTAGGCCGCCAGGGGAGAGGAAACACCATATATTTT NA TRBV7-8 NA TRBJ1-3
CASSTPRLSGNTIYF TGTGCCAGTAGTACCCCGAGATTATCTGGAAACACCATATATTTT NA TRBV19 NA TRBJ1-3
CASGVDGYNQPQHF TGTGCTAGTGGTGTGGACGGTTACAATCAGCCCCAGCATTTT NA TRBV12-5 NA TRBJ1-5
CASSSGQNTDTQYF TGTGCCAGCAGTTCGGGACAGAACACAGATACGCAGTATTTT TRBD1 TRBV6-5 NA TRBJ2-3
CASSGSGGWSYGYTF TGTGCCAGCAGTGGATCTGGGGGCTGGAGCTATGGCTACACCTTC NA TRBV6-1 once TRBJ1-2
CASGSGAFGEQYF TGTGCTAGTGGTTCAGGGGCCTTCGGGGAGCAGTACTTC NA TRBV12-5 NA TRBJ2-7
CASSLDQGPPYEQYF TGTGCCAGCAGCTTAGACCAGGGCCCCCCCTACGAGCAGTACTTC NA TRBV7-2 NA TRBJ2-7
CSFTPGAALKAFF TGCAGCTTTACCCCAGGAGCGGCTCTCAAAGCTTTCTTT NA TRBV29-1 NA TRBJ1-1
CASSPPKGLQAEAFF TGCGCCAGCAGCCCCCCTAAAGGTTTGCAGGCTGAAGCTTTCTTT NA TRBV4-1 once TRBJ1-1
CASRRERTGELFF TGTGCCAGCAGGCGTGAACGCACCGGGGAGCTGTTTTTT NA TRBV6-4 NA TRBJ2-2
CASSTTGSADTQYF TGTGCCAGTAGTACGACAGGGAGCGCAGATACGCAGTATTTT TRBD1 TRBV19 NA TRBJ2-3